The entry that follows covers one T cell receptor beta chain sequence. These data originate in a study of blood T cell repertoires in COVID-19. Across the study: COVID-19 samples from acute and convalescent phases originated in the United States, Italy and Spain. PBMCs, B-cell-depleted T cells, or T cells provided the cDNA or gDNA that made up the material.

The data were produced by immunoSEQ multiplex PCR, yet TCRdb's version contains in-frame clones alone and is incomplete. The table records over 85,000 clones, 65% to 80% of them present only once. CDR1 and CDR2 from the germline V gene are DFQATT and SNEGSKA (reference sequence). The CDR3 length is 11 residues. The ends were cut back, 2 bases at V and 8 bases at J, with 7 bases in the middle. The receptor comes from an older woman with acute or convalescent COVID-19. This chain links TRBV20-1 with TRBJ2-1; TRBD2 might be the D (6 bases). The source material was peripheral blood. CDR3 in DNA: TGCAGTGCTAGATCGGGGGATGAGCAGTTCTTC. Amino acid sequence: CSARSGDEQFF.